The rows below give T cell receptor beta chains drawn from one sample of a study of OX40 agonist ivuxolimab in advanced cancers. Method: immunoSEQ multiplex PCR; TCRdb's copy keeps in-frame clones and lacks some. Seen here are about 96,000 clones, more than 80% observed once, and the top ten hold about 5.8%. The sample in question was CD4+ or CD8+ T cells sorted from blood, obtained in a trial of the OX40 agonist ivuxolimab. Receptor source: an adult with an advanced solid tumor such as melanoma, head and neck, liver or kidney cancer. CDR3s leave out the opening cysteine and the closing phenylalanine or tryptophan. The order of the fields is J gene, V gene, D gene, clone size, CDR3 protein. A D gene is named only where the DNA matches it firmly. A row's size may be missing; if present it is once, few, many or a size class.

j_gene: TRBJ1-1
v_gene: TRBV6-5
d_gene: TRBD1
abundance: .
CDR3aa: ASRGTDENTEAF

j_gene: TRBJ2-3
v_gene: TRBV9
d_gene: .
abundance: .
CDR3aa: ASGGRVNTDTQY

j_gene: TRBJ2-6
v_gene: TRBV15
d_gene: .
abundance: .
CDR3aa: ATSRDLEFSGANVLT

j_gene: TRBJ2-7
v_gene: TRBV7-2
d_gene: TRBD2
abundance: .
CDR3aa: ASSPGTSGSLYEQY

j_gene: TRBJ2-7
v_gene: TRBV5-1
d_gene: TRBD2
abundance: few
CDR3aa: ASRRDSGTYEQY

j_gene: TRBJ2-2
v_gene: TRBV5-1
d_gene: TRBD2
abundance: once
CDR3aa: ASSLSGTNTGELF

j_gene: TRBJ1-1
v_gene: TRBV4-2
d_gene: .
abundance: .
CDR3aa: ASSQGAGVTEAF

j_gene: TRBJ2-3
v_gene: TRBV19
d_gene: TRBD2
abundance: .
CDR3aa: ASSMLAGGTDTQY

j_gene: TRBJ2-1
v_gene: TRBV10-3
d_gene: TRBD2
abundance: .
CDR3aa: AISHTSGRPYNEQF

j_gene: TRBJ1-2
v_gene: TRBV4-3
d_gene: TRBD1
abundance: .
CDR3aa: ASSQEGQGADYGYT

j_gene: TRBJ1-1
v_gene: TRBV4-2
d_gene: .
abundance: .
CDR3aa: ASSTRGEAF

j_gene: TRBJ2-4
v_gene: TRBV29-1
d_gene: .
abundance: .
CDR3aa: SATEGGLGDIQY

j_gene: TRBJ2-7
v_gene: TRBV9
d_gene: .
abundance: .
CDR3aa: ASSVAPGRSYEQY